This TCR beta chain appears in the sequencing data of a study of blood T cell repertoires in COVID-19. Study summary: The study drew acute and convalescent COVID-19 samples from the United States, Italy and Spain. Sources were T cells, B-cell-depleted T cells, or PBMCs; the material itself was cDNA or gDNA.

In the source study's methods: By means of reference gene primer amplification, nucleated cell counts were estimated. Only in-frame clones appear in the TCRdb table, and some are missing; sequencing was by immunoSEQ multiplex PCR. V, J and clone size derive from that table, while D and trimming were established from the DNA sequence. The data hold 650,000 to 800,000 clones, with 75% to 90% observed a single time. Losses at the gene ends were 0 bases for V and 7 bases for J; bases not matched to a gene: 14. Germline V gene lookup returns CDR1 MRHNA and CDR2 SNTAGT. The length of the CDR3 is 18 residues.

The source material was peripheral blood. The chain recombines TRBV6-4 with TRBJ1-2, with 10 bases identical to TRBD1. The clonotype comes from a young woman with acute or convalescent COVID-19. CDR3 amino acids: CASSDSFRRQGALVGYTF. In nucleotides, the CDR3 is TGTGCCAGCAGTGACTCATTTCGGAGACAGGGGGCCCTCGTTGGCTACACCTTC.